The source of this T cell receptor (beta chain) is a study of control samples from healthy donors and cancer patients. TCRdb's copy holds only in-frame clones and misses some; the assay was immunoSEQ multiplex PCR. Of 90,000 to 95,000 clones listed, over 80% were seen once; the top ten hold around a fifth. The receptor comes from a man aged 25 to 40 in good health. The sample was blood.

The CDR3 reads CASSLEPGNTIYF. The CDR3 bases are TGCGCCAGCAGCTTGGAACCTGGAAACACCATATATTTT. The chain is built from TRBV5-1 and TRBJ1-3; D unclear. Looked up from germline, CDR1 is SGHRS and CDR2 is YFSETQ. The V gene lost 0 bases and the J gene lost 2 bases, with 3 bases spanning the gap. The CDR3 loop spans 13 amino acids.